The next 10 T cell receptor beta chains were all read from a single sample in a study of T cell changes during pregnancy in multiple sclerosis (dated by TCRdb to the late 2010s). The library was generated by the immunoSEQ multiplex PCR assay. What TCRdb holds here is the immuneACCESS table cut down to in-frame rearrangements. Part of the clones is not present; checked against another copy, under half of the missing clones reflect an unresolved V gene, and the others are unexplained. In this sample the table shows approximately 52,000 clones, around 92% of which occur a single time. About 0.6% of the sample is in the top ten clones. Sequencing was performed on CD4+ T cells from peripheral blood mononuclear cells, taken after pregnancy. These TCRs come from a female donor with multiple sclerosis, enrolled in a pregnancy study.

This clone was seen a single time. The genes are TRBV11-2 and TRBJ1-4; 10 bases match TRBD1. Trimming removed 1 base from V and 8 bases from J; junction bases left unmatched: 7. The germline V gene encodes CDR1 SGHAT and CDR2 FQNNGV. The CDR3 has 16 amino acids. The chain's CDR3 is CASSLGRQGAFEKLFF. The CDR3 nucleotides are TGTGCCAGCAGCTTAGGACGACAGGGGGCGTTCGAAAAACTGTTTTTT.

This sequence joins TRBV14 and TRBJ2-1, with D maybe TRBD2 (5 bases). Germline assignment: CDR1 SGHDN and CDR2 FVKESK. This CDR3 region has 13 residues. V was pared by 3 bases and J by 7 bases, with 10 bases between. This CDR3 reads CASSHGGRNEQFF. The CDR3 DNA reads as TGTGCCAGCAGCCACGGAGGAAGGAATGAGCAGTTCTTC.

The chain uses TRBV2 and TRBJ2-7; TRBD2 aligns across 12 bases. The CDR3 runs to 21 residues. V shed 6 bases, J shed 5 bases, and the junction held 26 bases outside the gene matches. The germline V gene has CDR1 SNHLY and CDR2 FYNNEI. The CDR3 region is CASRSPPVGASGRASSHEQYF. DNA of the CDR3: TGTGCCAGCAGATCGCCCCCTGTAGGGGCTAGCGGGAGGGCCTCTAGCCACGAGCAGTACTTC.

This chain joins TRBV7-9 and TRBJ1-3, with D tentatively TRBD1 (5 bases). Trimming pared 5 bases from V and 4 bases from J, leaving 15 bases between. CDR1 and CDR2 from the germline V gene are SEHNR and FQNEAQ (reference sequence). There are 15 residues in the CDR3. The DNA for the CDR3 is TGTGCCAGCAGCCCCGCATGGGGCGAAGGAAACACCATATATTTT. As protein: CASSPAWGEGNTIYF.

This chain joins TRBV7-9 and TRBJ2-2; 8 bases line up with TRBD2. This CDR3 is 14 amino acids long. V gave up 7 bases and J gave up 7 bases; unmatched junction bases: 8. CDR1 is SEHNR, CDR2 FQNEAQ, per germline (reference sequence). CDR3 nucleotide sequence: TGTGCCAGCACCTCGGGTAGCGGGATCGGGGAGCTGTTTTTT. Its translation: CASTSGSGIGELFF.

J is TRBJ2-2 and V is TRBV6-4; a weak D match, TRBD1 (6 bases). The V end lost 5 bases, the J end lost 0 bases, and 10 bases lay between the germline ends. This CDR3 has 15 amino acids. The germline V gene has CDR1 MRHNA and CDR2 SNTAGT. The CDR3: CASSQTGANTGELFF. The CDR3 DNA reads as TGTGCCAGCAGTCAGACAGGAGCGAACACCGGGGAGCTGTTTTTT.

The chain recombines TRBV5-4 with TRBJ2-3; TRBD1 aligns across 8 bases. Germline values: CDR1 SGHNT, CDR2 YYREEE (reference sequence). CDR3 length: 16 amino acids. The V gene end was trimmed by 4 bases and the J gene end by 0 bases; junction bases not matched to a gene: 7. DNA of the CDR3: TGTGCCAGCAGCAGGACAGGGAGCCTCAGCACAGATACGCAGTATTTT. As protein: CASSRTGSLSTDTQYF.

This chain uses TRBV16 with TRBJ2-5; D is unclear. V was shortened by 3 bases and J by 1 base, with 3 bases between the two germline ends. This CDR3 contains 12 residues. Germline V gene data show CDR1 as KGHSY and CDR2 as FQNENV. The DNA for the CDR3 is TGTGCCAGCAGCCACGGCCAAGAGACCCAGTACTTC. Its protein is CASSHGQETQYF.

The rearrangement links TRBV7-2 to TRBJ2-6; D is uncertain. The CDR3 is made up of 16 amino acids. The germline V gene has CDR1 SGHTA and CDR2 FQGNSA. V was clipped by 1 base and J by 0 bases, with 7 bases between them. CDR3 in amino acids: CASSLDSGSGANVLTF. DNA for the CDR3: TGTGCCAGCAGCTTAGATTCGGGCTCTGGGGCCAACGTCCTGACTTTC.

J is TRBJ1-5 and V is TRBV28; D is uncertain. Germline V gene data show CDR1 as MDHEN and CDR2 as SYDVKM. Trimming pared 7 bases from V and 10 bases from J, leaving 20 bases between. The CDR3 has 14 residues. CDR3 sequence reads: CASNTNPSAYPQHF. DNA for the CDR3: TGTGCCAGCAATACTAACCCCTCGGCATACCCCCAGCATTTT.